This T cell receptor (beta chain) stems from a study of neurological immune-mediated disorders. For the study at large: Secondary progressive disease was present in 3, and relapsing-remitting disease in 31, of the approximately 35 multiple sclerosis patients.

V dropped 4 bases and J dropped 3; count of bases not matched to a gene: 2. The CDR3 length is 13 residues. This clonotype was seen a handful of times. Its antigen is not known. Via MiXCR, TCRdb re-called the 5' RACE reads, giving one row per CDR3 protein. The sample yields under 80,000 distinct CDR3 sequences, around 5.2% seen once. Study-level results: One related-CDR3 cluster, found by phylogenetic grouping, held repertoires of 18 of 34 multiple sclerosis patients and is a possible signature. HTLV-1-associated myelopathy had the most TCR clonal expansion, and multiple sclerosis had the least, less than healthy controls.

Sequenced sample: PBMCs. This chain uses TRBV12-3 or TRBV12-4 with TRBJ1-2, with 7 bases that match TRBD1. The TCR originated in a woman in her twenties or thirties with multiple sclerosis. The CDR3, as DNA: TGTGCCAGCAGTTCAGACAGGGACTATGGCTACACCTTC. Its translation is CASSSDRDYGYTF.